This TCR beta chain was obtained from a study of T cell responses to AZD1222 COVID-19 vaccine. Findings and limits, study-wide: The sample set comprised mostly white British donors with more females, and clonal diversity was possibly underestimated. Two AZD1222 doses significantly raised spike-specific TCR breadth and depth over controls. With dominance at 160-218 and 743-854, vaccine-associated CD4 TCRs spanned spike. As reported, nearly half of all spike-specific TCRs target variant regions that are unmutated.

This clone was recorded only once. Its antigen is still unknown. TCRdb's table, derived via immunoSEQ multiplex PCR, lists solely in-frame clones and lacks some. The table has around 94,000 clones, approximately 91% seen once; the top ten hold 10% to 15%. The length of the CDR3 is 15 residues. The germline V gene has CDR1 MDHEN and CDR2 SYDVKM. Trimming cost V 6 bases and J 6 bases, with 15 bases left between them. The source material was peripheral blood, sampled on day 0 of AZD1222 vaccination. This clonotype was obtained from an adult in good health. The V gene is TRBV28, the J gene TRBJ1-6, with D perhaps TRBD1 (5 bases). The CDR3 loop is CASSEQGAGNSPLHF. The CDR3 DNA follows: TGTGCCAGCAGCGAGCAGGGCGCCGGTAATTCACCCCTCCACTTT.